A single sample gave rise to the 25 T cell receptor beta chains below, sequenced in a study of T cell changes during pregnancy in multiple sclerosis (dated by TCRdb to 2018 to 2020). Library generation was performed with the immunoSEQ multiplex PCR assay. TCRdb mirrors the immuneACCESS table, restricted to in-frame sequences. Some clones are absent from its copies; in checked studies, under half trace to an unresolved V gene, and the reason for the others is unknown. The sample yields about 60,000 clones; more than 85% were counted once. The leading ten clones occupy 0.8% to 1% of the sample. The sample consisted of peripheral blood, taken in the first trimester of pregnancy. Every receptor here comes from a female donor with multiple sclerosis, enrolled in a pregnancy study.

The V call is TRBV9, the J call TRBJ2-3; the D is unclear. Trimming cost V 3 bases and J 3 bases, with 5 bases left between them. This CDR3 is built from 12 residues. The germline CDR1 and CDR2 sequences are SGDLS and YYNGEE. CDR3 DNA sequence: TGTGCCAGCAGCGCCCGGACAGATACGCAGTATTTT. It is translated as CASSARTDTQYF. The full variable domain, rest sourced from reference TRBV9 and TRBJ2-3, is DSGVTQTPKHLITATGQRVTLRCSPRSGDLSVYWYQQSLDQGLQFLIQYYNGEERAKGNILERFSAQQFPDLHSELNLSSLELGDSALYFCASSARTDTQYFGPGTRLTVL.

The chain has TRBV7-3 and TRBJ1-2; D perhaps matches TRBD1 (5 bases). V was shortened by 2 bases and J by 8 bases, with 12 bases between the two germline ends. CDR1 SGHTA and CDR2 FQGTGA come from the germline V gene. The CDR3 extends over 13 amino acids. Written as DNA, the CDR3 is TGTGCCAGCAGCTTATCCCAGGGTAACGGCTACACCTTC. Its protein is CASSLSQGNGYTF.

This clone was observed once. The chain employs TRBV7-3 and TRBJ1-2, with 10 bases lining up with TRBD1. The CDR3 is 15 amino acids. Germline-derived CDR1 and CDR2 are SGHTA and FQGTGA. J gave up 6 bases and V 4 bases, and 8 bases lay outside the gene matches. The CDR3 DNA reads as TGTGCCAGCAGCTCCGGGACAGGGGTGTCGGATGGCTACACCTTC. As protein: CASSSGTGVSDGYTF.

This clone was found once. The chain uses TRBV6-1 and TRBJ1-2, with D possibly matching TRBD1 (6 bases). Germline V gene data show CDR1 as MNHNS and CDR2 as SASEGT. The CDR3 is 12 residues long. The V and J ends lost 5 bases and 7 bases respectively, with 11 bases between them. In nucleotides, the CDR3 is TGTGCCAGCAGTCAGTACAGGGTTGGCTACACCTTC. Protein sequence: CASSQYRVGYTF.

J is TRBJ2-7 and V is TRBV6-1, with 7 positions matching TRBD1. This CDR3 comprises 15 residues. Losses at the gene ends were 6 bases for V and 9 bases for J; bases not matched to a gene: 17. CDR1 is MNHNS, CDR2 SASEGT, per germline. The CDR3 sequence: CASRESGTAGQGQYF. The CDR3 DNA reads TGTGCCAGCAGGGAGTCCGGGACAGCCGGCCAAGGGCAGTACTTC.

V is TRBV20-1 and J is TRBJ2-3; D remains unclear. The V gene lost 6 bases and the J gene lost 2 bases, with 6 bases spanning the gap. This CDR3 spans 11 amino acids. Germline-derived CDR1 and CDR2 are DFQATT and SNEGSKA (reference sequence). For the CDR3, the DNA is TGCAGTGCGACATACACAGATACGCAGTATTTT. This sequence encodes CSATYTDTQYF.

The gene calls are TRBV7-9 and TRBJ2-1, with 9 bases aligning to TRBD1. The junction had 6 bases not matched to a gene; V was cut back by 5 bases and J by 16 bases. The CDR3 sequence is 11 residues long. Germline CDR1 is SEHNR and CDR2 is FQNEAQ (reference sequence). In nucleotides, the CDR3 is TGTGCCAGCAGCGCGGACAGGGGAATCTTCTTC. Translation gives CASSADRGIFF. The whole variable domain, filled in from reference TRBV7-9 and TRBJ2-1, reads DTGVSQNPRHKITKRGQNVTFRCDPISEHNRLYWYRQTLGQGPEFLTYFQNEAQLEKSRLLSDRFSAERPKGSFSTLEIQRTEQGDSAMYLCASSADRGIFFGPGTRLTVL.

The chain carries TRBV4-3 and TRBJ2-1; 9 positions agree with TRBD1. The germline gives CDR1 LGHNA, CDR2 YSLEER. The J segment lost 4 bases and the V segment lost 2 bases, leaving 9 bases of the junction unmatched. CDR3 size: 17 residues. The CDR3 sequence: CASSQMGPGQGYNEQFF. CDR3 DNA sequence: TGCGCCAGCAGCCAAATGGGGCCCGGACAGGGGTACAATGAGCAGTTCTTC.

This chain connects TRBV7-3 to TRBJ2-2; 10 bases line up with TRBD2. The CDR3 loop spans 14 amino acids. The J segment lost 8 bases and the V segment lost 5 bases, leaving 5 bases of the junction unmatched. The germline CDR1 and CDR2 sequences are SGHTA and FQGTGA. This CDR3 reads CASSLLAGSGELFF. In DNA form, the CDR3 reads TGTGCCAGCAGCCTACTAGCGGGGTCTGGGGAGCTGTTTTTT.

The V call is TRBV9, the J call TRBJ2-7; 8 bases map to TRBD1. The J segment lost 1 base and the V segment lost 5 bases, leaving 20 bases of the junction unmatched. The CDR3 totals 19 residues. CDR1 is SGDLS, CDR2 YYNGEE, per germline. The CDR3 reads CASSSGAGGSLQPSYEQYF. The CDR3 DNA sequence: TGTGCCAGCAGTAGTGGGGCAGGGGGCTCTCTCCAGCCATCCTACGAGCAGTACTTC.

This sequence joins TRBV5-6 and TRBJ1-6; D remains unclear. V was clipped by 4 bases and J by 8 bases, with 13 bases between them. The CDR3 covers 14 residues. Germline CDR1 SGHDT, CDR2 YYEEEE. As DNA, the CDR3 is TGTGCCAGCAGCGTACGGGATCCCTATTCACCCCTCCACTTT. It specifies CASSVRDPYSPLHF.

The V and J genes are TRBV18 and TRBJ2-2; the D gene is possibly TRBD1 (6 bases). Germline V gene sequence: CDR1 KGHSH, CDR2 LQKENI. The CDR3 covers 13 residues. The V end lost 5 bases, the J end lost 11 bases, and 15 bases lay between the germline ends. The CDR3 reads CASSDRGHGELFF. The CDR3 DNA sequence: TGTGCCAGCTCAGACCGGGGACACGGAGAGCTGTTTTTT.

CDR3 sequence (DNA): TGTGCCACCAGCAGAGTGGGGACAGGTGGGGGGACGTATCCAAAAAACATTCAGTACTTC. It encodes CATSRVGTGGGTYPKNIQYF. The rearrangement uses TRBV15 and TRBJ2-4, with 8 bases fitting TRBD1. CDR1 is LNHNV, CDR2 YYDKDF, per germline (reference sequence). The CDR3 is 20 amino acids. V lost 1 base and J lost 4; bases outside the gene matches: 18.

This chain's CDR3 is CATSRDRNTEAFF. In nucleotides, the CDR3 is TGTGCCACCAGCAGAGATAGGAACACTGAAGCTTTCTTT. This chain links TRBV15 with TRBJ1-1; D remains unclear. The CDR3 is 13 residues long. In germline, CDR1 is LNHNV, CDR2 YYDKDF (reference sequence). V was cut by 0 bases and J by 1 base, with 3 bases left in between. Variable domain in full (rest from reference TRBV15 and TRBJ1-1): DAMVIQNPRYQVTQFGKPVTLSCSQTLNHNVMYWYQQKSSQAPKLLFHYYDKDFNNEADTPDNFQSRRPNTSFCFLDIRSPGLGDTAMYLCATSRDRNTEAFFGQGTRLTVV.

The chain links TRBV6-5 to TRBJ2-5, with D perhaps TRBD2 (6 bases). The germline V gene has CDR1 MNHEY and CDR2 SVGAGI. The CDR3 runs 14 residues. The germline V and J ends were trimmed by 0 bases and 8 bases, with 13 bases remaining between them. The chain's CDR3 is CASSYSGTFETQYF. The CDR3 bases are TGTGCCAGCAGTTACTCTGGGACTTTCGAAACCCAGTACTTC.

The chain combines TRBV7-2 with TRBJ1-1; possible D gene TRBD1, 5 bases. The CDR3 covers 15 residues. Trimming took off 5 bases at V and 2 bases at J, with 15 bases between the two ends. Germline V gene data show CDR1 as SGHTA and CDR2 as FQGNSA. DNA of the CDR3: TGTGCCAGCAGCGCAAGTCTGGGGGGTAACACTGAAGCTTTCTTT. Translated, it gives CASSASLGGNTEAFF.

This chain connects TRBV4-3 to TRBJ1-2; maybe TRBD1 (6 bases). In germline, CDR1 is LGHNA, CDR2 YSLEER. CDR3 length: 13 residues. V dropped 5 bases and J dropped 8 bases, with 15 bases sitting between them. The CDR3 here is CASSTRQALGYTF. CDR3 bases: TGCGCCAGCAGCACAAGACAGGCTCTCGGCTACACCTTC.

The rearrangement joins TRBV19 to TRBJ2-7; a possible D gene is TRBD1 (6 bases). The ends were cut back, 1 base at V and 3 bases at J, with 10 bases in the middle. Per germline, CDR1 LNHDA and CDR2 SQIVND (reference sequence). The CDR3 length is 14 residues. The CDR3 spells CASSIGTEIYEQYF. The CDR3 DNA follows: TGTGCCAGTAGTATAGGGACAGAGATCTACGAGCAGTACTTC.

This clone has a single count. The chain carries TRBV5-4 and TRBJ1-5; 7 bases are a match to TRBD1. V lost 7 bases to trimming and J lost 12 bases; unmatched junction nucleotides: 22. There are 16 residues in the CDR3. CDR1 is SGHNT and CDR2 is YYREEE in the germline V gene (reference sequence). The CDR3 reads CASRPTGAAQQWLQHF. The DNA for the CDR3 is TGTGCCAGCCGACCCACAGGGGCAGCGCAACAGTGGCTCCAGCATTTT.

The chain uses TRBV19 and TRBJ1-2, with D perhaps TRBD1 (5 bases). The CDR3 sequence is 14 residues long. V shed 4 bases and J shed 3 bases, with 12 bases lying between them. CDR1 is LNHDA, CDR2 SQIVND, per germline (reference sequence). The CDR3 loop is CASSTWTNYYGYTF. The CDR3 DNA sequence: TGTGCCAGTAGTACCTGGACAAATTACTATGGCTACACCTTC.

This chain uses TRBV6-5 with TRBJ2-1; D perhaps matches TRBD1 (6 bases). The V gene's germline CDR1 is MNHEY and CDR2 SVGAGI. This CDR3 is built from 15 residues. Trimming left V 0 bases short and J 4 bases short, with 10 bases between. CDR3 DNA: TGTGCCAGCAGTTACTCGTGGACAGAGTACAATGAGCAGTTCTTC. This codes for CASSYSWTEYNEQFF.

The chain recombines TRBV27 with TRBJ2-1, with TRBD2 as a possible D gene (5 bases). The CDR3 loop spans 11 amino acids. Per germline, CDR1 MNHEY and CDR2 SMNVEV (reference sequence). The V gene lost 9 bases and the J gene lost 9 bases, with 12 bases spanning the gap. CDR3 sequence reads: CASVRAGEQFF. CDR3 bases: TGTGCCAGTGTGAGGGCTGGTGAGCAGTTCTTC.

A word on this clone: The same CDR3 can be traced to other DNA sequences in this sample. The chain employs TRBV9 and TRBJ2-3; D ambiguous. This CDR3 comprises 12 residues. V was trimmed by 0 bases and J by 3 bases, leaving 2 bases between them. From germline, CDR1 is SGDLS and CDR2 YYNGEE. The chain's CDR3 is CASSVATDTQYF. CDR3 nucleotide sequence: TGTGCCAGCAGCGTAGCAACAGATACGCAGTATTTT.

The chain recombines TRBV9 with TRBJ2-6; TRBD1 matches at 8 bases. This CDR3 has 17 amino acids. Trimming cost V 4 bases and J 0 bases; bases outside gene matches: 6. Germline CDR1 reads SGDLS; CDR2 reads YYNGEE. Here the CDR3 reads CASSYRDRSSGANVLTF. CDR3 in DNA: TGTGCCAGCAGCTACCGGGACAGGAGCTCTGGGGCCAACGTCCTGACTTTC.

CDR3 amino acids: CAGGGSGANVLTF. The DNA of the CDR3 is TGTGCCGGGGGGGGCTCTGGGGCCAACGTCCTGACTTTC. The chain employs TRBV19 and TRBJ2-6, with TRBD2 matching 7 bases. The V gene's germline CDR1 is LNHDA and CDR2 SQIVND (reference sequence). The CDR3 is 13 residues long. The trim removed 11 bases at V and 0 bases at J, leaving 1 base unmatched.